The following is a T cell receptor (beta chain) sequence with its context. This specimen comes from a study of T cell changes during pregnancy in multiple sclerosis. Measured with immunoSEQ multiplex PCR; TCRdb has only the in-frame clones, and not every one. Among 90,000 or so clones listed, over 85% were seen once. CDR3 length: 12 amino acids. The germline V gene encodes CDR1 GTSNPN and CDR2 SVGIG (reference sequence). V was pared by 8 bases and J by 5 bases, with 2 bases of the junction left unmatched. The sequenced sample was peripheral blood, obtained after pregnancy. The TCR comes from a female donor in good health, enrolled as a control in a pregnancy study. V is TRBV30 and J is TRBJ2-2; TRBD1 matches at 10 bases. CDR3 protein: CAGGQGTGELFF. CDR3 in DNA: TGTGCCGGGGGACAGGGGACCGGGGAGCTGTTTTTT.